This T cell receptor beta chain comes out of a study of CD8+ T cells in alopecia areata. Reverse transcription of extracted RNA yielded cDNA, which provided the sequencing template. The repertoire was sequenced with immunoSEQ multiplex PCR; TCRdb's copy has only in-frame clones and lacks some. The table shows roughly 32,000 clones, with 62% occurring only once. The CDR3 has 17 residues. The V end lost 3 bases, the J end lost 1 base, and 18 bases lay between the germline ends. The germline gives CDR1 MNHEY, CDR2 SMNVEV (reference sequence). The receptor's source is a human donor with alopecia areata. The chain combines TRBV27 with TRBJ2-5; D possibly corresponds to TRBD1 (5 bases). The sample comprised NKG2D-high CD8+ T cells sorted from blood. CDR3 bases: TGTGCCAGCAGTTTTCTATATCCCCCGACAGCCCAAGAGACCCAGTACTTC. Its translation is CASSFLYPPTAQETQYF.